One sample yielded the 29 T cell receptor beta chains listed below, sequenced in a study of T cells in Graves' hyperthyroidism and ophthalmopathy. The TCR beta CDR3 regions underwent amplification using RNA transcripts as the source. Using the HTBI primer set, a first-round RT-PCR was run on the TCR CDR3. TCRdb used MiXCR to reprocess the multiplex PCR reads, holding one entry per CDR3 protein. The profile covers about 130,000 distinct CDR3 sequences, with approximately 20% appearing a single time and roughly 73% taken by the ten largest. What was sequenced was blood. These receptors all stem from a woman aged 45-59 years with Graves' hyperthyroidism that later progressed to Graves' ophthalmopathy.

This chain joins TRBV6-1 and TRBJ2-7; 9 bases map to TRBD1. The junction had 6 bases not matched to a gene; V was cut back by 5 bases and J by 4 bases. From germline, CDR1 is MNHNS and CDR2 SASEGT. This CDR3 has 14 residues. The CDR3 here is CASSQPGTGYEQYF. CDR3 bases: TGTGCCAGCAGTCAACCCGGGACAGGGTACGAGCAGTACTTC.

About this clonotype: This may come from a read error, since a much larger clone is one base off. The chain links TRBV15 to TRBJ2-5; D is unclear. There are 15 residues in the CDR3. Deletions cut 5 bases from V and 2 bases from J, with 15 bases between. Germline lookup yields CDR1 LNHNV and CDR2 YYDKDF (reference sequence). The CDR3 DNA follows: TGTGCCACCAGCCCCCACCGCAGCAGACAAGAGACCCAGTACTTC. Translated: CATSPHRSRQETQYF.

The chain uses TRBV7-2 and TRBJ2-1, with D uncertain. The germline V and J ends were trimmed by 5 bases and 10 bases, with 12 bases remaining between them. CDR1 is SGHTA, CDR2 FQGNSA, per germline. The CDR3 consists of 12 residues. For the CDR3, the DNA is TGTGCCAGCAGCATACGCGAAGAAGAGCAGTTCTTC. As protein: CASSIREEEQFF.

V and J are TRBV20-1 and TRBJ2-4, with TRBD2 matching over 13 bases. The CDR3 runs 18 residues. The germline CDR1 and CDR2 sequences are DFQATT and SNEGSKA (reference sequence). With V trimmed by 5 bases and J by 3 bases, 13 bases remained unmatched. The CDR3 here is CSALPPGLAGNVKNIQYF. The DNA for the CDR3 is TGCAGTGCTCTACCGCCGGGACTAGCGGGAAACGTCAAAAACATTCAGTACTTC.

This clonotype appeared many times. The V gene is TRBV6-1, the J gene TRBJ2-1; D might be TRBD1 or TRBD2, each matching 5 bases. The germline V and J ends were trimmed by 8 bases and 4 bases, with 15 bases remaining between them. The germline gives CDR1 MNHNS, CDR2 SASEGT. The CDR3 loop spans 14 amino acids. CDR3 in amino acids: CASRPGRSYNEQFF. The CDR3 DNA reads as TGTGCCAGCCGTCCGGGACGGTCTTACAATGAGCAGTTCTTC.

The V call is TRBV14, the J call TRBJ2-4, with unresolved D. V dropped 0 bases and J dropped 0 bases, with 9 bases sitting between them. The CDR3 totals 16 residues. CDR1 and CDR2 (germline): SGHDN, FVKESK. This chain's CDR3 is CASSQDGSLAKNIQYF. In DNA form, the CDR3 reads TGTGCCAGCAGCCAAGATGGCAGCTTAGCCAAAAACATTCAGTACTTC.

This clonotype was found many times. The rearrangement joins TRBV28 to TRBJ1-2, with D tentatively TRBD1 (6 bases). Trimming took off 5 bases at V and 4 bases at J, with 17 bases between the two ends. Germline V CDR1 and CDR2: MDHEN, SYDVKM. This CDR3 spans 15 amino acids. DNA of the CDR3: TGTGCCAGCAGTCCCGCGCAGGGGAACGGCTATGGCTACACCTTC. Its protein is CASSPAQGNGYGYTF.

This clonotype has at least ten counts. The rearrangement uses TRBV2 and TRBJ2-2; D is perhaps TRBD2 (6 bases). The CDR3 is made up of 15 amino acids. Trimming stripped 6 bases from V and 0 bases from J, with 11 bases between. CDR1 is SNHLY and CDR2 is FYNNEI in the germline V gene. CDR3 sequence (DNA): TGTGCCAGCAGGATGACTAGGACGAACACCGGGGAGCTGTTTTTT. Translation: CASRMTRTNTGELFF.

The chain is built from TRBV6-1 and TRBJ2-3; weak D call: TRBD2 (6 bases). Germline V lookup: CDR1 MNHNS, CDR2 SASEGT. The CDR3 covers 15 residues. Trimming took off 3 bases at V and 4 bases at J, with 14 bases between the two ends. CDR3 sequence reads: CASSDDWGVSDTQYF. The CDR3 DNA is TGTGCCAGCAGTGATGACTGGGGGGTTTCAGATACGCAGTATTTT.

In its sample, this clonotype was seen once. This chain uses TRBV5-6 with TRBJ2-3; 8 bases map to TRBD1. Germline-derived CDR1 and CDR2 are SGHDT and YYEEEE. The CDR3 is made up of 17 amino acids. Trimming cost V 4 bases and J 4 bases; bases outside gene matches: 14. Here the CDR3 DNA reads TGTGCCAGCAGCCTGAAACCGGGACAGGCCGGGGCAGATACGCAGTATTTT. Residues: CASSLKPGQAGADTQYF.

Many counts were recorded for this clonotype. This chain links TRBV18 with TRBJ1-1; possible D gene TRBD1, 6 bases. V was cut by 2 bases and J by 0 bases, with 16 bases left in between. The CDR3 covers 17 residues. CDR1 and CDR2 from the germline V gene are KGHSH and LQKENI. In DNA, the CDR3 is TGTGCCAGCTCACCAGGACAGCCCCCCCCTATGAACACTGAAGCTTTCTTT. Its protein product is CASSPGQPPPMNTEAFF.

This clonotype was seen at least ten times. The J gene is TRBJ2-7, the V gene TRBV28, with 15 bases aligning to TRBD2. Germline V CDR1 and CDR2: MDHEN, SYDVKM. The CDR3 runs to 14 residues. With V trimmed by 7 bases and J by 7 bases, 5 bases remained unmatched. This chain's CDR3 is CASTIGTSGREQYF. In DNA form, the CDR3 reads TGTGCCAGCACCATCGGGACTAGCGGGAGGGAGCAGTACTTC.

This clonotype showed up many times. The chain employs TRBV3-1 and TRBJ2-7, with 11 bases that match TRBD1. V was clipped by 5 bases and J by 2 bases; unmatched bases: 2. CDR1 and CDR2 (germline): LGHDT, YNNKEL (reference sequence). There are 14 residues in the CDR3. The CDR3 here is CASSLGQGAYEQYF. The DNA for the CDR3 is TGTGCCAGCAGCTTGGGACAGGGGGCCTACGAGCAGTACTTC.

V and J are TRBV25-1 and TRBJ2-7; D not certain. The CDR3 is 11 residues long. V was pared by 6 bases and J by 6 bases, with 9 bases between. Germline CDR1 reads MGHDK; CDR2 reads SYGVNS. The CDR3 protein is CASSLSSEQYF. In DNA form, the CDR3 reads TGTGCCAGCAGCCTCAGTTCCGAGCAGTACTTC.

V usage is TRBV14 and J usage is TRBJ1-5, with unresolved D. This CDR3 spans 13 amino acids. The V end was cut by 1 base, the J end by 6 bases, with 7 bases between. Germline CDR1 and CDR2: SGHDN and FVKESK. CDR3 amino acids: CASSQGISQPQHF. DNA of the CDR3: TGTGCCAGCAGCCAAGGCATAAGTCAGCCCCAGCATTTT.

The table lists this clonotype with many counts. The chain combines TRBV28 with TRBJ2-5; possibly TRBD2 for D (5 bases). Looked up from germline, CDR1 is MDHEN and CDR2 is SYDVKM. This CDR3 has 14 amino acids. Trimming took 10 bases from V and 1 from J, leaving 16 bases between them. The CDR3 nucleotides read TGTGCCAACCCCGCCAGCGGCCTCCAAGAGACCCAGTACTTC. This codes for CANPASGLQETQYF.

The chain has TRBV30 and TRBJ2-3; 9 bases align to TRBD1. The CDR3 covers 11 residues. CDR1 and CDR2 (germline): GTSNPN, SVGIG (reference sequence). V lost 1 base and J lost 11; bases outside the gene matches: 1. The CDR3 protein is CAWSGDRVQYF. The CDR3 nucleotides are TGTGCCTGGAGTGGGGACAGGGTGCAGTATTTT.

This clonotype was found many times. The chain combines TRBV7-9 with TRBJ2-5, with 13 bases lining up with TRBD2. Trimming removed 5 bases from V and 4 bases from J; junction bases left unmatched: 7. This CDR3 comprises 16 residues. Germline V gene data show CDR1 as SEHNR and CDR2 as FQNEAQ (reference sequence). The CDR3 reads CASSTRLAGGGETQYF. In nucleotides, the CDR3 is TGTGCCAGCAGCACAAGACTAGCGGGGGGCGGAGAGACCCAGTACTTC.

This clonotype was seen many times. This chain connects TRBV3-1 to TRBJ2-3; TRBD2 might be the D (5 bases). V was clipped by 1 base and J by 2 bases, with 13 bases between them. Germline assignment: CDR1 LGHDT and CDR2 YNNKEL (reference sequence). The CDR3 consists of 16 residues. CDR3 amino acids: CASSQGIGKYTDTQYF. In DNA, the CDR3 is TGTGCCAGCAGCCAAGGTATCGGGAAGTACACAGATACGCAGTATTTT.

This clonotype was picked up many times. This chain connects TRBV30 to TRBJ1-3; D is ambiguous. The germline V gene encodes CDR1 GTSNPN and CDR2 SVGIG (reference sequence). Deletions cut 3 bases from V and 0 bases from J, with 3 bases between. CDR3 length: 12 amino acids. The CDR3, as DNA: TGTGCCTGGAGCGACTCTGGAAACACCATATATTTT. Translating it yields CAWSDSGNTIYF.

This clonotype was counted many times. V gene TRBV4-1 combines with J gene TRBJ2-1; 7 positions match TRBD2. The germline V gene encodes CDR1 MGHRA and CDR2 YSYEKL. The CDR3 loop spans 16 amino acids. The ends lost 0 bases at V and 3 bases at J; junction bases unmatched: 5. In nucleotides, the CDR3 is TGCGCCAGCAGCCAAGATGGTCTAGCGGACTACAATGAGCAGTTCTTC. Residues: CASSQDGLADYNEQFF.

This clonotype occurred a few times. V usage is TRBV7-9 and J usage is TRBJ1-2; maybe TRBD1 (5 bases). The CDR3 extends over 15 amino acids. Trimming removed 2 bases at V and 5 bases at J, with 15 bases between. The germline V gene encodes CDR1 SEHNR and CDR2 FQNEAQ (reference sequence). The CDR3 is CASSLLVQGSYGYTF. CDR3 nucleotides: TGTGCCAGCAGCTTACTTGTGCAGGGTTCATATGGCTACACCTTC.

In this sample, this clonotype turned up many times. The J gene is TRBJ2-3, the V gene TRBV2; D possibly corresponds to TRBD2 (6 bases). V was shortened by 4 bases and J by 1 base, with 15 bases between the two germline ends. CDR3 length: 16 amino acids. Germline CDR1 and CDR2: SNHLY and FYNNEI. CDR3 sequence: CASSGEAGLGTDTQYF. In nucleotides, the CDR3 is TGTGCCAGCAGTGGGGAGGCGGGCCTGGGCACAGATACGCAGTATTTT.

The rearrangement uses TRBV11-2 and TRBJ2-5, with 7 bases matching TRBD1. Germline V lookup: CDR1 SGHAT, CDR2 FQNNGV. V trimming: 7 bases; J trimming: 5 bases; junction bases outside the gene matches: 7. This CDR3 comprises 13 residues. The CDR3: CASNPQGEETQYF. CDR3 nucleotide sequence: TGTGCCAGCAACCCGCAGGGGGAGGAGACCCAGTACTTC.

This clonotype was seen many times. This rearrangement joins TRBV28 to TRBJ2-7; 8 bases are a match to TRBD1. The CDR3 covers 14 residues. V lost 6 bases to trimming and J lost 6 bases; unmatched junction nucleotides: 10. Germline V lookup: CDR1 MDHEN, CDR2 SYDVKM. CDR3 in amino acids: CASSPGQGLGEQYF. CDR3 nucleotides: TGTGCCAGCAGCCCTGGACAGGGTTTGGGCGAGCAGTACTTC.

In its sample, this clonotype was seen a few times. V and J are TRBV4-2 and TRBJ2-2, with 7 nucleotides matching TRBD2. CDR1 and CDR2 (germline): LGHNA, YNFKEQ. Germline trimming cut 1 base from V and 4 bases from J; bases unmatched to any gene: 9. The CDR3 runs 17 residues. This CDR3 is CASSQAPASGTTGELFF. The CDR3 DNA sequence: TGTGCCAGCAGCCAAGCCCCGGCTAGCGGAACCACCGGGGAGCTGTTTTTT.

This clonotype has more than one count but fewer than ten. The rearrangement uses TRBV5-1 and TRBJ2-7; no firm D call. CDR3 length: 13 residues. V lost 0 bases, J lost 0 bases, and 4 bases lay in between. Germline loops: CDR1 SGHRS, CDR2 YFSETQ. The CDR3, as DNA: TGCGCCAGCAGCTTGGGACACTCCTACGAGCAGTACTTC. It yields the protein CASSLGHSYEQYF.

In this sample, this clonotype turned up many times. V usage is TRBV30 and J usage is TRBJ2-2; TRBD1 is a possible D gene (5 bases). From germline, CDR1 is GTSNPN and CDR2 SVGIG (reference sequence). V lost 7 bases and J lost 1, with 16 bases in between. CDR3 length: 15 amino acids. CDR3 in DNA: TGTGCCTCCAAATTTCGGACACTGAACACCGGGGAGCTGTTTTTT. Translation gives CASKFRTLNTGELFF.

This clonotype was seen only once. The CDR3 loop is CSYERLRGYNEQFF. The CDR3 nucleotides read TGCAGTTACGAGAGACTTAGGGGGTACAATGAGCAGTTCTTC. The chain is built from TRBV20-1 and TRBJ2-1; possible D gene TRBD1, 6 bases. V lost 8 bases to trimming and J lost 4 bases, with 18 bases between them. The germline CDR1 and CDR2 sequences are DFQATT and SNEGSKA (reference sequence). The CDR3 consists of 14 residues.